This TCR beta chain was obtained from a study of T-cell reconstitution after alpha-beta-depleted transplantation in children. In its sample, this clonotype was seen many times. Library preparation (for TCRbeta) was performed with unique molecular identifiers. TCRdb redid the calling of the PCR reads with MiXCR, one entry per CDR3 protein. This sample carries about 260,000 distinct CDR3 sequences, approximately 8% of them seen once, and the ten largest clones take about 6.4%. The sequencing used PBMCs, mostly from graft donor cells, collected 180 days after TCRalphabeta/CD19-depleted stem cell transplant. This receptor was obtained from a male patient younger than 18 who had a stem cell transplant for acute lymphoblastic leukemia, so the T cells may come from the graft donor.

The CDR3 region is CASSLGQGGRNEQYF. CDR3 coding DNA: TGCGCCAGCAGCCTTGGACAGGGGGGGCGAAACGAGCAGTACTTC. The chain links TRBV4-1 to TRBJ2-7; 10 positions agree with TRBD1. The CDR3 contains 15 residues. Germline loops: CDR1 MGHRA, CDR2 YSYEKL. V lost 4 bases to trimming and J lost 5 bases; unmatched junction nucleotides: 8.